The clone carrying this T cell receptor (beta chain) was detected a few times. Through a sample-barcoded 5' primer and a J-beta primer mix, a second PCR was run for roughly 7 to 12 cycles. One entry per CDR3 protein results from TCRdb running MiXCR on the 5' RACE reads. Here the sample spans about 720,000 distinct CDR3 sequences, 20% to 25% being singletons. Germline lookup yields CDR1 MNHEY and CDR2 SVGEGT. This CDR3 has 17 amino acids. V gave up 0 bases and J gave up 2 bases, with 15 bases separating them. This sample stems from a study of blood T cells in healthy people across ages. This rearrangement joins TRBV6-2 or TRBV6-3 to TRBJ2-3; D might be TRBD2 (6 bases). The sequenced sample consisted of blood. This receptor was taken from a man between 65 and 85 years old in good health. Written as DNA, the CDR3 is TGTGCCAGCAGTTACTCGCTGACGGGGGAACACACAGATACGCAGTATTTT. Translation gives CASSYSLTGEHTDTQYF.